This T cell receptor beta chain was captured by sequencing in a study of blood T cell repertoires in COVID-19. Study-wide background: Some COVID-19 samples were acute and others convalescent; all came from the United States, Italy and Spain. PBMCs, B-cell-depleted T cells, or T cells were the source of the cDNA or gDNA that made up the material.

Repertoires were generated with immunoSEQ multiplex PCR, while TCRdb's copy carries only in-frame clones and drops some. The data contain about 180,000 clones, around 86% of them singletons. Losses at the gene ends were 0 bases for V and 8 bases for J; bases not matched to a gene: 2. The CDR3 contains 14 residues. Per germline, CDR1 LGHDT and CDR2 YNNKEL (reference sequence). The material sequenced was peripheral blood. The V and J genes are TRBV3-1 (or the pseudogene TRBV3-2) and TRBJ1-2; 11 bases align to TRBD1. The sequence derives from a woman younger than 45 with active or convalescent COVID-19. The CDR3 loop is CASSQEGQGGGYTF. DNA of the CDR3: TGTGCCAGCAGCCAAGAGGGACAGGGGGGAGGCTACACCTTC.